The sequence of this T cell receptor (beta chain) was determined in a study of T cells expressing NK-cell markers. Study in general: The TCR beta repertoires were obtained from sorted CD3+CD56+NKG2C+, CD3+CD56+NKG2C- and CD3+CD56-NKG2C+ T cells. Eight donors were sequenced, seven testing HCMV-seropositive and one testing seronegative. General observations from the study: In roughly six donors, dominant CD3+CD56+NKG2C+ clonotypes ranked among the top 10 CD8+ clonotypes.

Notes on this clonotype: Its matching antigen is unknown.

CDR1 is SGHRS and CDR2 is YFSETQ in the germline V gene. CDR3 length equals 17 residues. Using the 5' RACE reads, TCRdb records one entry per CDR3 protein without DNA. This repertoire includes around 180,000 distinct CDR3 sequences. This TCR derives from a man aged 18 to 69 in good health. The sample taken for sequencing was blood T cells: a sorted CD56 or NKG2C T cell subset, CD4+ or CD8+ T cells, or bulk PBMC T cells (not recorded which). The genes are TRBV5-1 and TRBJ2-1. The CDR3 sequence: CASSPGRVGRSYNEQFF.